This TCR beta chain was captured by sequencing in a study of neoadjuvant nivolumab and ipilimumab in lung cancer. The overall study: Patients got nivolumab 3 mg/kg on days 1, 15 and 29; combination added ipilimumab 1 mg/kg day 1.

The study, taken as a whole, reports: TCR richness and clonality were higher in tumors than adjacent uninvolved lung. Only two of four nivolumab-treated tumors gained richness and clonality by surgery.

Germline assignment: CDR1 KGHSH and CDR2 LQKENI. The CDR3 runs to 16 residues. Trimming at V came to 1 base and at J to 4 bases, leaving 10 bases not matched to a gene. Measured with immunoSEQ multiplex PCR; TCRdb has only the in-frame clones, and not every one. Here the sample spans some 38,000 clones, approximately 89% being singletons. Comment on this clone: Its specificity is not known.

This receptor was taken from an adult with non-small cell lung cancer. This specimen was peripheral blood, taken before neoadjuvant nivolumab, alone or with ipilimumab. The J gene is TRBJ2-7, the V gene TRBV18; 7 bases map to TRBD1. Here the CDR3 reads CASSPLPGTASYEQYF. The CDR3 DNA sequence: TGTGCCAGCTCACCACTGCCAGGGACAGCTTCTTACGAGCAGTACTTC.